This TCR beta chain came from a study of T cell responses to AZD1222 COVID-19 vaccine. Broader study findings: The breadth and depth of Spike-specific TCRs increased once two AZD1222 doses had been given.

CDR1 is SGHNT, CDR2 YYREEE, per germline (reference sequence). CDR3 length: 14 amino acids. The ends were cut back, 1 base at V and 1 base at J, with 8 bases in the middle. Turning to this clone: Antigen unknown.

Libraries were prepared by immunoSEQ multiplex PCR; TCRdb keeps only in-frame clonotypes and omits some of them. Of about 180,000 clones detected, around 90% appear once; the ten largest clones hold 9.5% to 13%. This TCR came from an adult who received the AZD1222 COVID-19 vaccine. This sample comprised peripheral blood, obtained 28 days after the second AZD1222 dose. The J gene is TRBJ1-1, the V gene TRBV5-4; weak D call: TRBD1 (5 bases). The CDR3, as DNA: TGTGCCAGCAGCTTGCAGGGACCGAACACTGAAGCTTTCTTT. It is translated as CASSLQGPNTEAFF. Variable domain in full (rest from reference TRBV5-4 and TRBJ1-1): ETGVTQSPTHLIKTRGQQVTLRCSSQSGHNTVSWYQQALGQGPQFIFQYYREEENGRGNFPPRFSGLQFPNYSSELNVNALELDDSALYLCASSLQGPNTEAFFGQGTRLTVV.